The entry below gives a single TCR beta chain sequence along with its context. The data are from a study of T cell changes during pregnancy in multiple sclerosis. With 1 base removed from V and 0 bases from J, the gap between germline ends came to 13 bases. The germline gives CDR1 SGHVS, CDR2 FQNEAQ. The CDR3 is made up of 17 amino acids. This table comes from immunoSEQ multiplex PCR, and its TCRdb copy is limited to in-frame clones, with some not included. Of 45,000 or so clones listed, 91% are singletons. The TCR originated in a female donor with multiple sclerosis, enrolled in a pregnancy study. The sequences come from CD8+ T cells from peripheral blood mononuclear cells, collected after pregnancy. The chain has TRBV7-8 and TRBJ2-4; D is ambiguous. CDR3 amino acids: CASSLVGSGLAKNIQYF. The CDR3 DNA is TGTGCCAGCAGCTTAGTGGGCAGTGGTCTAGCCAAAAACATTCAGTACTTC.